This is a list of T cell receptor beta chains from one sample in a study of vaccination effects on CD4 cells after COVID-19. Profiled with immunoSEQ multiplex PCR; TCRdb holds only in-frame clones, not every one. The sample includes some 41,000 clones, around 66% of them seen just once. These receptors are not linked to any known antigen. The material was CD4+ T cells from PBMCs cultured with HCoV-OC43 spike peptides, obtained before COVID-19 vaccination. These receptor sequences come from a human donor who received a COVID-19 vaccine. The CDR3 runs from the conserved cysteine through the conserved F or W. D genes are given only for firm matches. A clone size is listed for some rows: how often the clone was seen (once, few, many), or a class if it is expanded.

TRBJ2-5,NA,TRBV30,NA,CAWSIYGDATQYF,TGTGCCTGGAGTATTTACGGGGACGCGACCCAGTACTTC
TRBJ2-7,NA,TRBV3-1/TRBV3-2,few,CASSQRSYEQYF,TGTGCCAGCAGCCAAAGGAGTTACGAGCAGTACTTC
TRBJ1-1,NA,TRBV7-9,NA,CASSLRGNTEAFF,TGTGCCAGCAGCTTAAGGGGGAACACTGAAGCTTTCTTT
TRBJ2-7,NA,TRBV12-2,NA,CASRLAGVLYEQYF,TGTGCAAGTCGCTTAGCAGGGGTCCTCTACGAGCAGTACTTC
TRBJ1-6,NA,TRBV10-1,few,CASSTGLDSPLHF,TGCGCCAGCAGTACAGGGTTGGATTCACCCCTCCACTTT
TRBJ2-5,TRBD1,TRBV5-4,NA,CASSQGQGRETQYF,TGTGCCAGCAGCCAGGGACAGGGGAGGGAGACCCAGTACTTC
TRBJ2-7,TRBD1,TRBV18,few,CASSPGTGEYYEQYF,TGTGCCAGCTCACCGGGGACAGGGGAGTACTACGAGCAGTACTTC
TRBJ2-1,TRBD2,TRBV14,NA,CASSQPGTTREQFF,TGTGCCAGCAGCCAACCCGGGACTACGAGGGAGCAGTTCTTC
TRBJ1-1,TRBD1,TRBV5-1,NA,CASNPTGGLGTEAFF,TGCGCCAGCAACCCGACAGGGGGCTTGGGGACTGAAGCTTTCTTT
TRBJ2-7,TRBD2,TRBV5-1,few,CASSPTSGYEQYF,TGCGCCAGCAGTCCCACTAGCGGCTACGAGCAGTACTTC
TRBJ2-1,NA,TRBV6-4,NA,CASSDAGSSYNEQFF,TGTGCCAGCAGTGATGCGGGAAGCTCCTACAATGAGCAGTTCTTC
TRBJ1-6,NA,TRBV18,NA,CASSPGRQGSPLHF,TGTGCCAGCTCACCGGGACGCCAGGGTTCACCCCTCCACTTT
TRBJ2-5,TRBD2,TRBV4-1,NA,CASSQEGVAGQETQYF,TGCGCCAGCAGCCAAGAGGGGGTAGCGGGACAAGAGACCCAGTACTTC
TRBJ1-2,NA,TRBV6-1,NA,CASSEAKGGGYTF,TGTGCCAGCAGTGAAGCGAAGGGCGGGGGCTACACCTTC
TRBJ2-7,NA,TRBV4-1,NA,CASSQLFSSYEQYF,TGCGCCAGCAGCCAACTCTTTTCCTCCTACGAGCAGTACTTC
TRBJ1-6,NA,TRBV10-3,NA,CAISESRQGTGAPLHF,TGTGCCATCAGTGAGTCTAGGCAGGGGACGGGAGCACCCCTCCACTTT
TRBJ2-7,NA,TRBV18,NA,CASSPDIQQYF,TGTGCCAGCTCACCTGACATTCAGCAGTACTTC
TRBJ1-6,NA,TRBV6-5,few,CASSYFGQDNSPLHF,TGTGCCAGCAGTTACTTCGGACAAGATAATTCACCCCTCCACTTT
TRBJ1-1,TRBD1,TRBV11-2,NA,CASSYGPGNRGKGNTEAFF,TGTGCCAGCAGCTATGGGCCAGGGAACAGGGGTAAGGGGAACACTGAAGCTTTCTTT
TRBJ2-2,NA,TRBV5-1,few,CASSLISRTTNTGELFF,TGCGCCAGCAGCTTGATTTCCCGGACAACGAACACCGGGGAGCTGTTTTTT
TRBJ1-5,TRBD1,TRBV27,NA,CASRLRQGSNQPQHF,TGTGCCAGCAGATTAAGACAGGGGAGCAATCAGCCCCAGCATTTT
TRBJ2-2,TRBD2,TRBV18,once,CASSPSKLAGGHTGELFF,TGTGCCAGCTCACCAAGTAAACTAGCGGGAGGCCACACCGGGGAGCTGTTTTTT
TRBJ1-5,TRBD1,TRBV6-5,NA,CASSRGQYSNQPQHF,TGTGCCAGCAGTCGGGGACAGTATAGCAATCAGCCCCAGCATTTT
TRBJ2-3,TRBD2,TRBV6-4,NA,CASSPKREADTQYF,TGTGCCAGCAGTCCAAAGCGGGAGGCAGATACGCAGTATTTT
TRBJ1-1,NA,TRBV2,few,CASSAGEGTEAFF,TGTGCCAGCAGTGCGGGGGAGGGCACTGAAGCTTTCTTT
TRBJ2-1,NA,TRBV24-1,NA,CATSVQNEQFF,TGTGCCACCAGTGTACAAAATGAGCAGTTCTTC
TRBJ1-2,TRBD1,TRBV13,once,CASSLGRGHDYGYTF,TGTGCCAGCAGCTTAGGCAGGGGGCATGACTATGGCTACACCTTC
TRBJ2-7,NA,TRBV19,NA,CASSSQRTSGTYEQYF,TGTGCCAGTAGTTCCCAACGGACCTCGGGCACCTACGAGCAGTACTTC
TRBJ2-1,NA,TRBV9,NA,CASSAGTTSYNEQFF,TGTGCCAGCAGCGCCGGGACGACCTCCTACAATGAGCAGTTCTTC
TRBJ1-2,NA,TRBV19,once,CASSQGSANYGYTF,TGTGCCAGTTCCCAGGGTTCAGCTAACTATGGCTACACCTTC
TRBJ1-1,NA,TRBV2,few,CASIGLTKTMNTEAFF,TGTGCCAGCATCGGTTTAACAAAGACCATGAACACTGAAGCTTTCTTT
TRBJ1-2,TRBD1,TRBV2,few,CAVGTGFFYGYTF,TGTGCCGTCGGGACAGGGTTTTTCTATGGCTACACCTTC
TRBJ2-5,NA,TRBV5-1,NA,CASSARMRETQYF,TGCGCCAGCAGCGCGAGGATGCGGGAGACCCAGTACTTC
TRBJ1-2,TRBD1,TRBV6-1,NA,CASREVIYNRGQATNYGYTF,TGTGCCAGCAGGGAAGTCATTTATAACAGGGGGCAGGCGACTAACTATGGCTACACCTTC
TRBJ1-1,NA,TRBV30,NA,CAWSVGGTSTEAFF,TGTGCCTGGAGTGTAGGGGGGACGAGCACTGAAGCTTTCTTT
TRBJ2-2,NA,TRBV7-2,few,CASSLEGNTGELFF,TGTGCCAGCAGCTTAGAAGGGAACACCGGGGAGCTGTTTTTT
TRBJ1-1,NA,TRBV7-9,NA,CASSLDQGRAFF,TGTGCCAGCAGCCTCGACCAGGGGCGAGCTTTCTTT
TRBJ1-1,NA,TRBV3-1/TRBV3-2,few,CASSQEGLRFTEAFF,TGTGCCAGCAGCCAAGAGGGGCTTCGGTTCACTGAAGCTTTCTTT